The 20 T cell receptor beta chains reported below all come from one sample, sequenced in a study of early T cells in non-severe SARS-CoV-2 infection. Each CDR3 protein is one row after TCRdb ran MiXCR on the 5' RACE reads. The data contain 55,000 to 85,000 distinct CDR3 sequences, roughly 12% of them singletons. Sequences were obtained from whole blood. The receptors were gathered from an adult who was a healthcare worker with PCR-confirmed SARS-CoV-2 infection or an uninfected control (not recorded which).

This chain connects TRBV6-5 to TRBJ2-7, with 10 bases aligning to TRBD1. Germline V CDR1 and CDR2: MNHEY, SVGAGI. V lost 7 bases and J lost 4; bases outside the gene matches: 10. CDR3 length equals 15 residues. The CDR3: CASNRDRGSPYEQYF. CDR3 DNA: TGTGCCAGCAACCGGGACAGGGGTTCCCCTTACGAGCAGTACTTC.

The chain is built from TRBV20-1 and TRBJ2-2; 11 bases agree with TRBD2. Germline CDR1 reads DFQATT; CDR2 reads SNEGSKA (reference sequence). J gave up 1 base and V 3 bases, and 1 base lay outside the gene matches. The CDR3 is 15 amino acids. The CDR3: CSASLAGGNTGELFF. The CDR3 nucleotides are TGCAGTGCTAGCCTAGCGGGGGGGAACACCGGGGAGCTGTTTTTT.

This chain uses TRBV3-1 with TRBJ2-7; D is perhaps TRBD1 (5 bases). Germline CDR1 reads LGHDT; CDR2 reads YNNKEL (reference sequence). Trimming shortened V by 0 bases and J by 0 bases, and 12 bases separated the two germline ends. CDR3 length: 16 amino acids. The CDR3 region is CASSQEGRASSYEQYF. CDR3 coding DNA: TGTGCCAGCAGCCAAGAGGGGCGAGCGAGCTCCTACGAGCAGTACTTC.

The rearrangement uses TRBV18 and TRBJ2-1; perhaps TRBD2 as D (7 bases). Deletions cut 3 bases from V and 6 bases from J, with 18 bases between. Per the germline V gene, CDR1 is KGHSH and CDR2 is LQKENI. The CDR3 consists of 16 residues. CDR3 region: CASSPALGGGVNEQFF. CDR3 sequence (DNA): TGTGCCAGCTCACCCGCCCTTGGCGGGGGCGTCAATGAGCAGTTCTTC.

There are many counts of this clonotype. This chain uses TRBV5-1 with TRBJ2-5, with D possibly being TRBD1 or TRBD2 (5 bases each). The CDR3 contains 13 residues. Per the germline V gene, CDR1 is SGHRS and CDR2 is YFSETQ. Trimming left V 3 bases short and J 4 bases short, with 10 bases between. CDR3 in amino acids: CASSSGTAETQYF. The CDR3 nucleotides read TGCGCCAGCAGCTCCGGGACGGCAGAGACCCAGTACTTC. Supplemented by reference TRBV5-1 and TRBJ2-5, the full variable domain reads KAGVTQTPRYLIKTRGQQVTLSCSPISGHRSVSWYQQTPGQGLQFLFEYFSETQRNKGNFPGRFSGRQFSNSRSEMNVSTLELGDSALYLCASSSGTAETQYFGPGTRLLVL.

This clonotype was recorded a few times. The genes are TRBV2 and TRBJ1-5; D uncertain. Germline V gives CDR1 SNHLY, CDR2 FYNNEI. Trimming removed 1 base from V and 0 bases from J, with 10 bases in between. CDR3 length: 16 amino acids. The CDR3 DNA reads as TGTGCCAGCAGTGAAGAAACAGCTTATAGCAATCAGCCCCAGCATTTT. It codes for CASSEETAYSNQPQHF.

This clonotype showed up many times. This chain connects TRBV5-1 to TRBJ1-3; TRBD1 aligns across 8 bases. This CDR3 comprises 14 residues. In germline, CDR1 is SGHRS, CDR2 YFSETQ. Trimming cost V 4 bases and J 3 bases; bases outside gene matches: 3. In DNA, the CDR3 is TGCGCCAGCAGCGTGACAGGGGATGGAAACACCATATATTTT. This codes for CASSVTGDGNTIYF.

The DNA for the CDR3 is TGCAGCGTTGAATTGGTTGCGAATTCCTACGAGCAGTACTTC. Encoded protein: CSVELVANSYEQYF. V is TRBV29-1 and J is TRBJ2-7; D call uncertain. Trimming removed 2 bases from V and 1 base from J, with 12 bases in between. Germline V gene data show CDR1 as SQVTM and CDR2 as ANQGSEA. The CDR3 is made up of 14 amino acids.

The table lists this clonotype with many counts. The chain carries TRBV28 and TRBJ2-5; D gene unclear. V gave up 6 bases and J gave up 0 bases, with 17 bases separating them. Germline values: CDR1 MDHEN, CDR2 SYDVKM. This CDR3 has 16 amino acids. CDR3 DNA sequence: TGTGCCAGCAGGGGTGACCGGAGCTTGTACCAAGAGACCCAGTACTTC. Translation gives CASRGDRSLYQETQYF.

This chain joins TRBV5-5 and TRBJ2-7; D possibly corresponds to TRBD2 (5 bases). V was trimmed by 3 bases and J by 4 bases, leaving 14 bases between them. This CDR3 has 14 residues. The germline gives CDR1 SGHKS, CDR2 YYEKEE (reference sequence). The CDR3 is CASSSDWAVYEQYF. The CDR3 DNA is TGTGCCAGCAGCTCGGACTGGGCTGTATACGAGCAGTACTTC.

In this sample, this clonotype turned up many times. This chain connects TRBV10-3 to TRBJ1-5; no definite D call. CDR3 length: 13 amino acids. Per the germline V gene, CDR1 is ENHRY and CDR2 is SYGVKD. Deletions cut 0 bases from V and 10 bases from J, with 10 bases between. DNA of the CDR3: TGTGCCATCAGTGAGTCCGGGCAGTCCCCCCAGCATTTT. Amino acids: CAISESGQSPQHF.

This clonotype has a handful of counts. The CDR3 sequence is CATRDTVSYEQYF. The CDR3 DNA sequence: TGTGCCACCCGGGACACCGTCTCCTACGAGCAGTACTTC. The chain recombines TRBV6-6 with TRBJ2-7; possibly TRBD1 for D (6 bases). Germline-derived CDR1 and CDR2 are MNHNY and SVGAGI (reference sequence). Trimming left V 10 bases short and J 0 bases short, with 13 bases between. The CDR3 totals 13 residues.

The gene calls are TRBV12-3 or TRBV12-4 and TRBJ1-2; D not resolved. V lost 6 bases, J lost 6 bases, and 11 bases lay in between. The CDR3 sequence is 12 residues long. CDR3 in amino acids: CASRSRGHGYTF. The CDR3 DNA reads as TGTGCCAGCAGAAGTAGAGGGCATGGCTACACCTTC.

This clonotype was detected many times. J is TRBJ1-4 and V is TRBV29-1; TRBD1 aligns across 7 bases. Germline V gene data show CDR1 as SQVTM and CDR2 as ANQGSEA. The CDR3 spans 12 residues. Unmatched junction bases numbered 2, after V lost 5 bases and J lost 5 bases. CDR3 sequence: CSVRDSNEKLFF. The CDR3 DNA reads TGCAGCGTTCGGGACAGCAATGAAAAACTGTTTTTT.

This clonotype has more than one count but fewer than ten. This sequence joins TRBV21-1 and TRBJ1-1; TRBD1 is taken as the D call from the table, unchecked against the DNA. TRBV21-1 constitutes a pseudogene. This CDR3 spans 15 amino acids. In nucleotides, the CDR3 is TGTGCCAGCAGCTTACAGGGGGCCCAGAACACTGAAGCTTTCTTT. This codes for CASSLQGAQNTEAFF.

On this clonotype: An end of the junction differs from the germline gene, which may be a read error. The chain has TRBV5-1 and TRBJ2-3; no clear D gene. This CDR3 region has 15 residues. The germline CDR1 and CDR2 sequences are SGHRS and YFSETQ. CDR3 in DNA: TGCGCCAGCAGCCCCGTATTGTCTGGCACAGATACGCATTATTTT. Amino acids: CASSPVLSGTDTHYF.

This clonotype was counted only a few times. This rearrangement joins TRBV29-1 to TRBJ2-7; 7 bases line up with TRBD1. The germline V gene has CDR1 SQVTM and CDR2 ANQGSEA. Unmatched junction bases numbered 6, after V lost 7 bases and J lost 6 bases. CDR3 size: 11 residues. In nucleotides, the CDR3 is TGCAGCGGCCTGACAGGGACCGAGCAGTACTTC. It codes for CSGLTGTEQYF.

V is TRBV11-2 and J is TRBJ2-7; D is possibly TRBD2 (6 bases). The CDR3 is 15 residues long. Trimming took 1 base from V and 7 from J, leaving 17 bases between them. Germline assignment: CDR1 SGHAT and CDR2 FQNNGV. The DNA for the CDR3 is TGTGCCAGCAGCTTAGTCCAGGGACTGGCGCGGGAGCAGTACTTC. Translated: CASSLVQGLAREQYF.

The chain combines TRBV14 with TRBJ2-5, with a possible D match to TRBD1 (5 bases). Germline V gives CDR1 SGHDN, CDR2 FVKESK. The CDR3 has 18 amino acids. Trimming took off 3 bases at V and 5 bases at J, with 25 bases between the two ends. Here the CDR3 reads CASSHPQVGQVEFETQYF. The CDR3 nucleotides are TGTGCCAGCAGCCATCCTCAAGTGGGGCAGGTAGAGTTTGAGACCCAGTACTTC.

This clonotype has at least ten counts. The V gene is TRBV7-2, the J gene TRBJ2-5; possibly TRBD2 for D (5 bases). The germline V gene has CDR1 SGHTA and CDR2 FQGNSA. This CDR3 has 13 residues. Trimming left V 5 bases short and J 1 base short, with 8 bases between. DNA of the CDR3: TGTGCCAGCAGCCCTGGGAGCCAAGAGACCCAGTACTTC. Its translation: CASSPGSQETQYF.